Below, one T cell receptor beta chain is given with its context. This record belongs to a study of cytomegalovirus exposure and HLA in healthy donors. Use of 60 Vbeta and 13 Jbeta primers characterized the PCR. Profiling relied on immunoSEQ multiplex PCR, and the TCRdb table lists in-frame clones only, not all of them. The data show around 150,000 clones, 75% to 90% seen once. Germline loops: CDR1 SQVTM, CDR2 ANQGSEA. V was cut by 5 bases and J by 2 bases, with 16 bases left in between. The CDR3 is made up of 14 amino acids. The chain has TRBV29-1 and TRBJ2-7, with D perhaps matching TRBD2 (6 bases). The receptor comes from a girl aged 2-9 years in good health and CMV-seropositive. What was sequenced was PBMCs. CDR3 residues: CSVLGTLKPYEQYF. In DNA form, the CDR3 reads TGCAGCGTTCTCGGGACTTTGAAACCCTACGAGCAGTACTTC.